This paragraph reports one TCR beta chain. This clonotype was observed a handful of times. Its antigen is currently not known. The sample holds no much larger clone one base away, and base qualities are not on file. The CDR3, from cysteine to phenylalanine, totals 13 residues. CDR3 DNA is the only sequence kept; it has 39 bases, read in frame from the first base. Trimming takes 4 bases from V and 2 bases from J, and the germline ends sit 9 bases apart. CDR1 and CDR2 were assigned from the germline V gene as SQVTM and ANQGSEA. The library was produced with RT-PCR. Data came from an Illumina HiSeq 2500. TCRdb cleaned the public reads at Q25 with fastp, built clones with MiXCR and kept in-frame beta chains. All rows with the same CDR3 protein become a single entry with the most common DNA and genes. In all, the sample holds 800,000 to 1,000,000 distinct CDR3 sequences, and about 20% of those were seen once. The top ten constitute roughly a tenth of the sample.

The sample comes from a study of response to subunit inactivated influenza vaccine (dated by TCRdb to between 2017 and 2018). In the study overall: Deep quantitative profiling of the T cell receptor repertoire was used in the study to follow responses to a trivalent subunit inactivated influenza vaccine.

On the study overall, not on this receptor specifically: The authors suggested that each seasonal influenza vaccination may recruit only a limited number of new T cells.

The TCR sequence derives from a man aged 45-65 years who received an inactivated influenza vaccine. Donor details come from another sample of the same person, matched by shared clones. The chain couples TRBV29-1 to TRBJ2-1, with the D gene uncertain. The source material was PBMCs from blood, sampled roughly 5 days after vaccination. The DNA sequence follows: TGCAGCGTTGTTACGGATGCCTACAATGAGCAGTTCTTC. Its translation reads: CSVVTDAYNEQFF.